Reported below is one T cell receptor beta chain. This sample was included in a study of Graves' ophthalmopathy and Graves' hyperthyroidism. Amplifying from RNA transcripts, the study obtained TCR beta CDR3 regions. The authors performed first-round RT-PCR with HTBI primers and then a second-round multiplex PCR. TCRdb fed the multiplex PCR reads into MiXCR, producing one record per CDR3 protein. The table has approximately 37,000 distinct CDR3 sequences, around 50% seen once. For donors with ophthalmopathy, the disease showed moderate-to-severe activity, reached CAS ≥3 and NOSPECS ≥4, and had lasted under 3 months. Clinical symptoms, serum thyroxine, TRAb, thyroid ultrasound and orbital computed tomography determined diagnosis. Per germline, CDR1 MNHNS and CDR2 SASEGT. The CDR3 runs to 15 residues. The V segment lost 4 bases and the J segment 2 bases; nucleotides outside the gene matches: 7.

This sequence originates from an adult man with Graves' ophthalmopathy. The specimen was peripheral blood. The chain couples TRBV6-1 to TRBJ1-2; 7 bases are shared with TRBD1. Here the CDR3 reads CASSAETGSNYGYTF. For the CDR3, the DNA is TGTGCCAGCAGTGCTGAGACAGGGAGCAACTATGGCTACACCTTC.